This T cell receptor beta chain was observed in a study of blood T cell repertoires in COVID-19. Study-wide background: Collection of acute and convalescent COVID-19 samples took place in the United States, Italy and Spain. PBMCs, B-cell-depleted T cells, or T cells were the source of the cDNA or gDNA that made up the material.

Study processing details: The authors estimated nucleated cell counts from reference gene primer amplification. The assay was immunoSEQ multiplex PCR, and TCRdb's table has in-frame clones only and misses some. From that table come the V and J calls and clone size; the DNA was used to work out D and trimming. The sample gives 120,000 to 150,000 clones, 85% of which show up once; roughly 3% is in the top ten. J was trimmed by 9 bases and V by 1 base; bases with no gene match: 9. The CDR3 covers 16 residues. The germline CDR1 and CDR2 sequences are MNHEY and SMNVEV (reference sequence). The genes are TRBV27 and TRBJ2-1; 10 bases map to TRBD2. This receptor was taken from a woman aged 40 to 50 with active or convalescent COVID-19. The sequencing input was peripheral blood. The CDR3 protein is CASSLFFQRGGSEQFF. In DNA form, the CDR3 reads TGTGCCAGCAGTTTATTTTTCCAGCGGGGGGGCTCTGAGCAGTTCTTC.